These T cell receptor beta chains were read from a single sample in a study of regulatory T cells in long-lasting Graves disease. TCRdb re-analysed the multiplex PCR reads in MiXCR, keeping a single row per CDR3 protein. Among under 400,000 distinct CDR3 sequences listed, over 15% were seen once. A further study also used this sample, focusing on T cells in Graves' hyperthyroidism and ophthalmopathy.

The sequencing here drew on peripheral blood mononuclear cells (PBMCs), taken at new diagnosis, from a patient treated with antithyroid drugs. Source of these receptors: a man aged 35 to 55 with Graves disease. The CDR3 runs from the conserved cysteine through the conserved F or W. The D gene is left open where the match is weak. Not every row has a clone size; where given, it reads once, few, many or a size class.

j_gene: TRBJ1-4; d_gene: .; v_gene: TRBV30; abundance: many; CDR3aa: CAWSRIATNEKLFF; CDR3nt: TGTGCCTGGAGTCGGATTGCAACTAATGAAAAACTGTTTTTT
j_gene: TRBJ1-1; d_gene: .; v_gene: TRBV6-5; abundance: many; CDR3aa: CASSYRDAAYTEAFF; CDR3nt: TGTGCCAGCAGTTATCGGGATGCAGCGTACACTGAAGCTTTCTTT
j_gene: TRBJ1-5; d_gene: .; v_gene: TRBV6-2/TRBV6-3; abundance: .; CDR3aa: CASRTGLGNQPQHF; CDR3nt: TGTGCCAGCAGAACAGGGTTGGGCAATCAGCCCCAGCATTTT
j_gene: TRBJ2-1; d_gene: .; v_gene: TRBV7-2; abundance: few; CDR3aa: CASSLLEDEQFF; CDR3nt: TGTGCCAGCAGCTTGCTCGAGGATGAGCAGTTCTTC
j_gene: TRBJ2-7; d_gene: .; v_gene: TRBV29-1; abundance: .; CDR3aa: CSVGGGVFYEQYF; CDR3nt: TGCAGCGTTGGGGGAGGAGTTTTTTACGAGCAGTACTTC
j_gene: TRBJ2-1; d_gene: TRBD1; v_gene: TRBV11-2; abundance: many; CDR3aa: CASSFRGGENEQFF; CDR3nt: TGTGCCAGCAGCTTCCGAGGGGGCGAGAATGAGCAGTTCTTC
j_gene: TRBJ2-2; d_gene: TRBD1; v_gene: TRBV20-1; abundance: many; CDR3aa: CSAKDRVGGELFF; CDR3nt: TGCAGTGCCAAAGACAGGGTGGGGGGGGAGCTGTTTTTT
j_gene: TRBJ2-1; d_gene: TRBD1; v_gene: TRBV13; abundance: few; CDR3aa: CASSLRGQGANEQFF; CDR3nt: TGTGCCAGCAGCTTAAGGGGACAGGGGGCCAATGAGCAGTTCTTC
j_gene: TRBJ2-7; d_gene: .; v_gene: TRBV30; abundance: many; CDR3aa: CAWSGAGRSSYEQYF; CDR3nt: TGTGCCTGGAGTGGTGCGGGACGGAGCTCCTACGAGCAGTACTTC
j_gene: TRBJ1-1; d_gene: .; v_gene: TRBV12-3/TRBV12-4; abundance: many; CDR3aa: CASSSPGAGMNTEAFF; CDR3nt: TGTGCCAGCAGTTCCCCTGGGGCGGGGATGAACACTGAAGCTTTCTTT
j_gene: TRBJ1-5; d_gene: .; v_gene: TRBV9; abundance: many; CDR3aa: CASITKDSRNQPQHF; CDR3nt: TGTGCCAGCATTACTAAAGACAGCCGCAATCAGCCCCAGCATTTT
j_gene: TRBJ1-5; d_gene: TRBD1; v_gene: TRBV6-1; abundance: .; CDR3aa: CASSPRGQGDQPQHF; CDR3nt: TGTGCCAGCAGTCCCCGAGGACAGGGGGATCAGCCCCAGCATTTT
j_gene: TRBJ1-1; d_gene: .; v_gene: TRBV29-1; abundance: many; CDR3aa: CSVVGNGRVAFF; CDR3nt: TGCAGCGTTGTGGGGAATGGACGTGTAGCTTTCTTT
j_gene: TRBJ2-1; d_gene: .; v_gene: TRBV7-9; abundance: many; CDR3aa: CASSWAVGLDEQFF; CDR3nt: TGTGCCAGCAGCTGGGCGGTGGGGCTAGATGAGCAGTTCTTC
j_gene: TRBJ1-1; d_gene: .; v_gene: TRBV11-3; abundance: .; CDR3aa: CASSLDGVKTEAFF; CDR3nt: TGTGCCAGCAGCTTAGATGGGGTTAAAACTGAAGCTTTCTTT
j_gene: TRBJ1-5; d_gene: .; v_gene: TRBV19; abundance: few; CDR3aa: CASSIAPFPESNQPQHF; CDR3nt: TGTGCCAGTAGTATAGCCCCGTTCCCTGAGAGCAATCAGCCCCAGCATTTT
j_gene: TRBJ2-7; d_gene: .; v_gene: TRBV15; abundance: .; CDR3aa: CATSRDLAGSDEQYF; CDR3nt: TGTGCCACCAGCAGAGATTTAGCAGGCTCGGACGAGCAGTACTTC
j_gene: TRBJ1-5; d_gene: .; v_gene: TRBV18; abundance: many; CDR3aa: CASSPGPVGSNQPQHF; CDR3nt: TGTGCCAGCTCCCCTGGCCCGGTCGGGAGCAATCAGCCCCAGCATTTT
j_gene: TRBJ1-4; d_gene: .; v_gene: TRBV27; abundance: few; CDR3aa: CASSLSREPGEKLFF; CDR3nt: TGTGCCAGCAGTTTATCAAGAGAGCCAGGGGAAAAACTGTTTTTT
j_gene: TRBJ1-2; d_gene: .; v_gene: TRBV29-1; abundance: many; CDR3aa: CSVLGDNYGYTF; CDR3nt: TGCAGCGTGCTAGGGGATAACTATGGCTACACCTTC
j_gene: TRBJ2-3; d_gene: .; v_gene: TRBV3-1; abundance: many; CDR3aa: CASSQFTDTQYF; CDR3nt: TGTGCCAGCAGCCAGTTCACAGATACGCAGTATTTT
j_gene: TRBJ1-1; d_gene: .; v_gene: TRBV9; abundance: .; CDR3aa: CASSVWVNTEAFF; CDR3nt: TGTGCCAGCAGCGTATGGGTGAACACTGAAGCTTTCTTT
j_gene: TRBJ1-2; d_gene: .; v_gene: TRBV6-1; abundance: few; CDR3aa: CASRPDRFYGYTF; CDR3nt: TGTGCCAGCAGACCCGACAGGTTCTATGGCTACACCTTC
j_gene: TRBJ1-4; d_gene: .; v_gene: TRBV27; abundance: .; CDR3aa: CASMGAPLREKPFF; CDR3nt: TGTGCCAGCATGGGGGCCCCGCTGAGAGAAAAACCGTTTTTT
j_gene: TRBJ2-3; d_gene: .; v_gene: TRBV18; abundance: many; CDR3aa: CASSPDTGPDTQYF; CDR3nt: TGTGCCAGCTCACCTGACACAGGGCCAGATACGCAGTATTTT
j_gene: TRBJ2-7; d_gene: TRBD1; v_gene: TRBV20-1; abundance: few; CDR3aa: CSARNRGHPYEQYF; CDR3nt: TGCAGTGCAAGAAACAGGGGGCACCCCTACGAGCAGTACTTC
j_gene: TRBJ2-7; d_gene: .; v_gene: TRBV15; abundance: few; CDR3aa: CATSRAAGQPYF; CDR3nt: TGTGCCACCAGCAGAGCAGCGGGACAGCCGTACTTC
j_gene: TRBJ1-4; d_gene: .; v_gene: TRBV11-1; abundance: many; CDR3aa: CASSAGTAEKLFF; CDR3nt: TGTGCCAGCAGCGCGGGGACTGCTGAAAAACTGTTTTTT
j_gene: TRBJ1-5; d_gene: .; v_gene: TRBV12-3/TRBV12-4; abundance: many; CDR3aa: CASSFPAVGNQPQHF; CDR3nt: TGTGCCAGCAGTTTCCCAGCGGTCGGTAATCAGCCCCAGCATTTT
j_gene: TRBJ1-1; d_gene: .; v_gene: TRBV7-2; abundance: many; CDR3aa: CASSLEMGRMNTEAFF; CDR3nt: TGTGCCAGCAGCTTAGAAATGGGTCGCATGAACACTGAAGCTTTCTTT
j_gene: TRBJ1-3; d_gene: .; v_gene: TRBV28; abundance: few; CDR3aa: CASSFGNTIYF; CDR3nt: TGTGCCAGCAGCTTCGGAAACACCATATATTTT
j_gene: TRBJ1-2; d_gene: TRBD1; v_gene: TRBV30; abundance: few; CDR3aa: CAWSVGTGGAYTF; CDR3nt: TGTGCCTGGAGTGTTGGGACAGGGGGTGCCTACACCTTC
j_gene: TRBJ1-1; d_gene: TRBD1; v_gene: TRBV19; abundance: many; CDR3aa: CASSTADRGNTEAFF; CDR3nt: TGTGCCAGTAGTACCGCGGACAGGGGGAACACTGAAGCTTTCTTT
j_gene: TRBJ2-6; d_gene: TRBD1; v_gene: TRBV9; abundance: many; CDR3aa: CASSPHRQGTLSGANVLTF; CDR3nt: TGTGCCAGCAGCCCACACAGACAGGGGACGCTCTCTGGGGCCAACGTCCTGACTTTC
j_gene: TRBJ2-3; d_gene: .; v_gene: TRBV20-1; abundance: few; CDR3aa: CSALGRTDTQYF; CDR3nt: TGCAGTGCCCTCGGACGGACAGATACGCAGTATTTT
j_gene: TRBJ1-1; d_gene: .; v_gene: TRBV18; abundance: many; CDR3aa: CASSPHRDAEAFF; CDR3nt: TGTGCCAGCTCACCACACAGGGATGCTGAAGCTTTCTTT
j_gene: TRBJ2-5; d_gene: .; v_gene: TRBV30; abundance: many; CDR3aa: CAWGQQETQYF; CDR3nt: TGTGCCTGGGGACAGCAAGAGACCCAGTACTTC
j_gene: TRBJ1-2; d_gene: .; v_gene: TRBV3-1; abundance: many; CDR3aa: CASSHLTGSYGYTF; CDR3nt: TGTGCCAGCAGCCATCTCACAGGGAGCTATGGCTACACCTTC
j_gene: TRBJ2-3; d_gene: .; v_gene: TRBV20-1; abundance: many; CDR3aa: CSAISYRDTQYF; CDR3nt: TGCAGTGCTATCTCCTACAGAGATACGCAGTATTTT
j_gene: TRBJ2-2; d_gene: TRBD1; v_gene: TRBV3-1; abundance: many; CDR3aa: CASSRGQTNTGELFF; CDR3nt: TGTGCCAGCAGCAGGGGACAGACTAACACCGGGGAGCTGTTTTTT
j_gene: TRBJ2-3; d_gene: .; v_gene: TRBV15; abundance: many; CDR3aa: CATSKDSNTDTQYF; CDR3nt: TGTGCCACCAGCAAGGACAGTAACACAGATACGCAGTATTTT
j_gene: TRBJ2-1; d_gene: TRBD2; v_gene: TRBV28; abundance: few; CDR3aa: CASISGGGSYNEQFF; CDR3nt: TGTGCCAGCATCAGCGGGGGGGGCTCCTACAATGAGCAGTTCTTC
j_gene: TRBJ2-3; d_gene: TRBD1; v_gene: TRBV20-1; abundance: many; CDR3aa: CSARGGRGLSDTQYF; CDR3nt: TGCAGTGCGAGGGGAGGCAGGGGGCTCTCGGATACGCAGTATTTT
j_gene: TRBJ2-1; d_gene: TRBD1; v_gene: TRBV20-1; abundance: many; CDR3aa: CSAKDRVGYNEQFF; CDR3nt: TGCAGTGCCAAGGACAGGGTGGGCTACAATGAGCAGTTCTTC
j_gene: TRBJ1-5; d_gene: .; v_gene: TRBV10-3; abundance: few; CDR3aa: CAISEWGANQPQHF; CDR3nt: TGTGCCATCAGTGAGTGGGGAGCCAATCAGCCCCAGCATTTT
j_gene: TRBJ2-5; d_gene: TRBD2; v_gene: TRBV7-2; abundance: many; CDR3aa: CASSYQRGVGETQYF; CDR3nt: TGTGCCAGCAGTTACCAGCGGGGGGTAGGGGAGACCCAGTACTTC
j_gene: TRBJ1-2; d_gene: TRBD1; v_gene: TRBV5-5; abundance: few; CDR3aa: CASSLAGTGGFSYGYTF; CDR3nt: TGTGCCAGCAGCTTGGCCGGGACAGGGGGCTTTAGTTATGGCTACACCTTC
j_gene: TRBJ2-7; d_gene: .; v_gene: TRBV6-2/TRBV6-3; abundance: few; CDR3aa: CASSYSTEYEQYF; CDR3nt: TGTGCCAGCAGTTACTCGACAGAGTACGAGCAGTACTTC
j_gene: TRBJ2-5; d_gene: .; v_gene: TRBV7-2; abundance: many; CDR3aa: CASSSRVQETQYF; CDR3nt: TGTGCCAGCAGCTCGAGGGTGCAAGAGACCCAGTACTTC
j_gene: TRBJ2-2; d_gene: .; v_gene: TRBV5-5; abundance: .; CDR3aa: CASTVGPNTGELFF; CDR3nt: TGTGCCAGCACTGTGGGGCCGAACACCGGGGAGCTGTTTTTT
j_gene: TRBJ2-3; d_gene: TRBD1; v_gene: TRBV11-2; abundance: few; CDR3aa: CASSTQQGARGTDTQYF; CDR3nt: TGTGCCAGCAGCACGCAACAGGGGGCGAGGGGCACAGATACGCAGTATTTT
j_gene: TRBJ1-1; d_gene: .; v_gene: TRBV2; abundance: many; CDR3aa: CASRDSLGVNTEAFF; CDR3nt: TGTGCCAGCAGGGACAGCCTCGGGGTGAACACTGAAGCTTTCTTT
j_gene: TRBJ2-1; d_gene: .; v_gene: TRBV4-1; abundance: .; CDR3aa: CASSQGQEKFF; CDR3nt: TGCGCCAGCAGCCAAGGACAGGAAAAGTTCTTC
j_gene: TRBJ2-2; d_gene: .; v_gene: TRBV3-1; abundance: many; CDR3aa: CASSQDWGSTGELFF; CDR3nt: TGTGCCAGCAGCCAAGATTGGGGATCTACCGGGGAGCTGTTTTTT
j_gene: TRBJ2-7; d_gene: .; v_gene: TRBV3-1; abundance: many; CDR3aa: CASSQLYEQYF; CDR3nt: TGTGCCAGCAGCCAACTCTACGAGCAGTACTTC
j_gene: TRBJ2-3; d_gene: .; v_gene: TRBV19; abundance: few; CDR3aa: CASSPRQSTDTQYF; CDR3nt: TGTGCCAGTAGTCCCCGACAGAGCACAGATACGCAGTATTTT
j_gene: TRBJ2-7; d_gene: TRBD2; v_gene: TRBV20-1; abundance: many; CDR3aa: CSATDPFSGTNYEQYF; CDR3nt: TGCAGTGCTACCGACCCCTTTAGCGGGACCAACTACGAGCAGTACTTC
j_gene: TRBJ2-1; d_gene: TRBD2; v_gene: TRBV20-1; abundance: .; CDR3aa: CSDGRGGRGEQFF; CDR3nt: TGCAGTGATGGGCGGGGGGGCCGGGGTGAGCAGTTCTTC
j_gene: TRBJ2-7; d_gene: .; v_gene: TRBV20-1; abundance: few; CDR3aa: CSAMRHLGSYEQYF; CDR3nt: TGCAGTGCTATGCGACACCTGGGGTCCTACGAGCAGTACTTC
j_gene: TRBJ2-4; d_gene: TRBD1; v_gene: TRBV28; abundance: few; CDR3aa: CASSTPPGTGGSKNIQYF; CDR3nt: TGTGCCAGCAGTACACCCCCCGGGACAGGGGGTAGCAAAAACATTCAGTACTTC